This T cell receptor beta chain was profiled in a study of cytomegalovirus exposure and HLA in healthy donors. Study-wide results and limits: In vitro work confirmed that three CMV-associated chains recognize CMV antigens. In a later analysis, DRB1 alleles had the most associated TCRs; HLA-C alleles the fewest. The authors enumerated 164 TCR beta chains as linked to cytomegalovirus. A cluster of highly shared sequence variants was likely a sequencing artifact.

Primers for the PCR totalled 60 Vbeta and 13 Jbeta. Measured with immunoSEQ multiplex PCR; TCRdb has only the in-frame clones, and not every one. The sample contains approximately 77,000 clones, around 66% of which appear only once. The germline V gene encodes CDR1 KGHSH and CDR2 LQKENI. V gave up 4 bases and J gave up 2 bases, with 8 bases separating them. CDR3 length equals 14 residues. About this clone itself: Its specificity is unknown.

The TCR originated in a man aged 55 to 70 in good health and CMV-seropositive. V is TRBV18 and J is TRBJ2-2; D call uncertain. Input material: PBMCs. CDR3 bases: TGTGCCAGCTCACGGGCTTCCAACACCGGGGAGCTGTTTTTT. The encoded protein is CASSRASNTGELFF.